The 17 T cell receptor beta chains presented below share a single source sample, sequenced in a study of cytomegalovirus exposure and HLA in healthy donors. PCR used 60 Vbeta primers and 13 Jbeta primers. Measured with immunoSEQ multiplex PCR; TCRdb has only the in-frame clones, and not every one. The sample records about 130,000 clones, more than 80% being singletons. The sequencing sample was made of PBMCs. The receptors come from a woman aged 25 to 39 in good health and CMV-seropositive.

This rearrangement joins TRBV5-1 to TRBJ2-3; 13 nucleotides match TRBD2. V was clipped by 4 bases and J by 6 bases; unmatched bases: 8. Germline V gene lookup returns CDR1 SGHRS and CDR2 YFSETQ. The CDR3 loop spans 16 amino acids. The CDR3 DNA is TGCGCCAGCAGCGTGGCACTAGCGGGAGGGCCGGATACGCAGTATTTT. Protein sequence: CASSVALAGGPDTQYF.

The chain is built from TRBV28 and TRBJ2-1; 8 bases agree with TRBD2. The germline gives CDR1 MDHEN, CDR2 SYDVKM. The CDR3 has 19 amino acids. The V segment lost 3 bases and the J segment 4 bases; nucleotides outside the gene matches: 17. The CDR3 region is CASSFVWGLSSGSYNEQFF. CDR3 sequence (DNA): TGTGCCAGCAGTTTCGTCTGGGGGCTGTCTAGCGGGTCTTACAATGAGCAGTTCTTC.

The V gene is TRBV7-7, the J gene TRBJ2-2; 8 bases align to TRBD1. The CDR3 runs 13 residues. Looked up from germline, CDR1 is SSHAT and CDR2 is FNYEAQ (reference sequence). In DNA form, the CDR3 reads TGTGTCGTGGGACAGGCGAACACCGGGGAGCTGTTTTTT. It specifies CVVGQANTGELFF.

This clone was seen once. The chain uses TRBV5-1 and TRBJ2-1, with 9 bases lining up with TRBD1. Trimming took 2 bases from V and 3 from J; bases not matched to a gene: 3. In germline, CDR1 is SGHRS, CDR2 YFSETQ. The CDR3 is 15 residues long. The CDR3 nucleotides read TGCGCCAGCAGCTTTACAGGGGGCGGCTACAATGAGCAGTTCTTC. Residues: CASSFTGGGYNEQFF.

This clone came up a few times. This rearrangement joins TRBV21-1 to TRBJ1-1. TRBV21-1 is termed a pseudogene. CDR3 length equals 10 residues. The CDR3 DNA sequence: TGTGCCAGCCTACGGAGAGGGGCTTTCTTT. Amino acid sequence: CASLRRGAFF.

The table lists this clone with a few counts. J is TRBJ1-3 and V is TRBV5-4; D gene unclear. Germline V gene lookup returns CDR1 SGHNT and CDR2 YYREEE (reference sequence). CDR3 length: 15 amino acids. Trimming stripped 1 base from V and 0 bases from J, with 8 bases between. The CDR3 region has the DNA TGTGCCAGCAGCTTGTTCAGTTCCTCTGGAAACACCATATATTTT. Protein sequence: CASSLFSSSGNTIYF.

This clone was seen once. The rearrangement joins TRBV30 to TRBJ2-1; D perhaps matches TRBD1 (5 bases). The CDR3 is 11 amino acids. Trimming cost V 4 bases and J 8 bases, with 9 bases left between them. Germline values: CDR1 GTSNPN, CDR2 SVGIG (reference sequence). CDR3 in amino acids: CAWTRVYEQFF. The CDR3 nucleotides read TGTGCCTGGACCAGGGTCTATGAGCAGTTCTTC.

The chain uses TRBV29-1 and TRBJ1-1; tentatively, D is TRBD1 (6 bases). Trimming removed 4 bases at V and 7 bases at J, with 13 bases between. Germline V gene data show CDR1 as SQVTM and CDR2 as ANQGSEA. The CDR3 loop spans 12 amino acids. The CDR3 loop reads CSVAGEYSEAFF. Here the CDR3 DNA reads TGCAGCGTTGCAGGGGAATACAGTGAAGCTTTCTTT.

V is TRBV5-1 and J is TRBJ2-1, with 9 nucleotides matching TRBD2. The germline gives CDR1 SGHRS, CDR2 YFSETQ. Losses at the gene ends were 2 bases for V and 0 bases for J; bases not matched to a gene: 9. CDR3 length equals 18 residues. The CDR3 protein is CASSLAGGNVGSYNEQFF. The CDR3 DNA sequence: TGCGCCAGCAGCTTAGCGGGGGGTAATGTTGGCTCCTACAATGAGCAGTTCTTC.

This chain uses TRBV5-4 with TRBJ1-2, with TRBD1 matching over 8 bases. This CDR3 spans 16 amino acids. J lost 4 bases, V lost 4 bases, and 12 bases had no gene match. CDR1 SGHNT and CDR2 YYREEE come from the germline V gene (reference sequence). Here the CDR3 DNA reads TGTGCCAGCAGCCCCCCGGGACAGGTCTCTTTCTATGGCTACACCTTC. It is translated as CASSPPGQVSFYGYTF.

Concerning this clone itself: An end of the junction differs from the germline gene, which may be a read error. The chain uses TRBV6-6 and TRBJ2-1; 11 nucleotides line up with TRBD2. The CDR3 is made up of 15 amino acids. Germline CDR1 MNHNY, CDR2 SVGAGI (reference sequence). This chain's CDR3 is CASSYVGTSGYEQFF. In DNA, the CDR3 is TGTGCCAGTAGTTACGTGGGGACTAGCGGATATGAGCAGTTCTTC.

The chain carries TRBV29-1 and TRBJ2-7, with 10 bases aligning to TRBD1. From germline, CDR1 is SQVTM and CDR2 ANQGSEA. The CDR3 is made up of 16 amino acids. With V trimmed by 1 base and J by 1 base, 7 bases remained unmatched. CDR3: CSVEGTGGVASYEQYF. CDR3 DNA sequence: TGCAGCGTTGAAGGGACAGGGGGGGTGGCATCCTACGAGCAGTACTTC.

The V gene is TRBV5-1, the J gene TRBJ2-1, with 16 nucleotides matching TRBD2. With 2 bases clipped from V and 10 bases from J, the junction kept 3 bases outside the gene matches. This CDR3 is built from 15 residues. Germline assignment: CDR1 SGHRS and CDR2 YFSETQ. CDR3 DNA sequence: TGCGCCAGCAGCTTTGGGACTAGCGGGGGGGACGAGCAGTTCTTC. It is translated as CASSFGTSGGDEQFF.

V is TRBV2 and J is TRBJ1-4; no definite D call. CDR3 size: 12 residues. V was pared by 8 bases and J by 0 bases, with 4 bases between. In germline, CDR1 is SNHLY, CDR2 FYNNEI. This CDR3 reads CASATTNEKLFF. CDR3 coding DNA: TGTGCCAGCGCTACAACTAATGAAAAACTGTTTTTT.

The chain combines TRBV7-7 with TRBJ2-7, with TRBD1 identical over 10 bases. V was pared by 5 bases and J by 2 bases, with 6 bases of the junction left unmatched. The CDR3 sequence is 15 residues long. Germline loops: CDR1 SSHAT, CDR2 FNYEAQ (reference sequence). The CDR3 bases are TGTGCCAGCAGCGCAGGGACAGGGGATCCCTACGAGCAGTACTTC. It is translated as CASSAGTGDPYEQYF.

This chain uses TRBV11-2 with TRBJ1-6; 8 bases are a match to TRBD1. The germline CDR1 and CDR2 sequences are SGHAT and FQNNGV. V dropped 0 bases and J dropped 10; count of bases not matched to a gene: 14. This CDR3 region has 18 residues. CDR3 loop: CASSLDGPRTGYSSPLHF. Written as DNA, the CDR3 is TGTGCCAGCAGCTTAGATGGGCCCCGGACAGGGTATAGCTCACCCCTCCACTTT.

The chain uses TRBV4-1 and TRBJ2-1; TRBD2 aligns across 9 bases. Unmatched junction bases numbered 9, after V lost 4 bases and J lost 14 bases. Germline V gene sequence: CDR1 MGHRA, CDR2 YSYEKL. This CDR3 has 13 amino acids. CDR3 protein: CASSLVAGEREFF. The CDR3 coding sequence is TGCGCCAGCAGCCTGGTAGCGGGGGAAAGGGAGTTCTTC.